This TCR beta chain was identified during a study of shared clonotypes between healthy human individuals. In this sample, this clone turned up a few times. Germline V lookup: CDR1 SGHTA, CDR2 FQGNSA. The CDR3 covers 15 residues. The V end was cut by 3 bases, the J end by 1 base, with 10 bases between. The method was immunoSEQ multiplex PCR; TCRdb's version includes in-frame clones alone and lacks a portion of them. The sample contains 950,000 to 1,300,000 clones, more than 65% of which appear only once. The rearrangement links TRBV7-2 to TRBJ1-3; D is perhaps TRBD1 (6 bases). This clonotype was obtained from a man younger than 35 in good health. Sequences were obtained from memory CD4+ T cells sorted from blood. The subset denotes: CD45RA-negative fraction. For the CDR3, the DNA is TGTGCCAGCAGCTTCCCGGACAGATCTGGAAACACCATATATTTT. Translating it yields CASSFPDRSGNTIYF.